One sample yielded the 24 T cell receptor beta chains listed below, sequenced in a study of T cell repertoires in cytomegalovirus infection. From the reads, TCRdb called clonotypes with MiXCR, one entry per CDR3 protein. The sample consists of some 680,000 distinct CDR3 sequences, 35% to 45% of them appearing once. Material for sequencing was PBMCs. These receptor sequences come from a human donor in good health (CMV status not recorded). Some clones in this sample may be carry-over from other donors' samples.

This clonotype was seen more than once but under ten times. J is TRBJ2-7 and V is TRBV11-2; no clear D. The CDR3 extends over 14 amino acids. From germline, CDR1 is SGHAT and CDR2 FQNNGV. Trimming stripped 4 bases from V and 0 bases from J, with 10 bases between. CDR3 loop: CASSSDGISYEQYF. CDR3 bases: TGTGCCAGCAGCTCCGACGGTATCTCCTACGAGCAGTACTTC.

CDR3 in DNA: TGCAGTTCGGACAGGGGAGAGACCCAGTACTTC. This codes for CSSDRGETQYF. The chain carries TRBV20-1 and TRBJ2-5; TRBD1 matches at 9 bases. The CDR3 loop spans 11 amino acids. V shed 8 bases, J shed 4 bases, and the junction held 2 bases outside the gene matches. Germline CDR1 DFQATT, CDR2 SNEGSKA (reference sequence).

The genes are TRBV3-1 and TRBJ2-2; tentative D call: TRBD2 (6 bases). The CDR3 runs 16 residues. V lost 4 bases and J 1 base, leaving 13 bases between the germline ends. Germline values: CDR1 LGHDT, CDR2 YNNKEL (reference sequence). The CDR3 protein is CASSLRSTRNTGELFF. The DNA of the CDR3 is TGTGCCAGCAGCCTTCGCTCGACTAGGAACACCGGGGAGCTGTTTTTT. Together with reference TRBV3-1 and TRBJ2-2, the CDR3 gives the full variable domain: DTAVSQTPKYLVTQMGNDKSIKCEQNLGHDTMYWYKQDSKKFLKIMFSYNNKELIINETVPNRFSPKSPDKAHLNLHINSLELGDSAVYFCASSLRSTRNTGELFFGEGSRLTVL.

The chain combines TRBV28 with TRBJ2-2, with D perhaps assigned TRBD1 or TRBD2 (5 bases each). The CDR3 loop spans 16 amino acids. Germline values: CDR1 MDHEN, CDR2 SYDVKM. Trimming left V 1 base short and J 7 bases short, with 16 bases between. CDR3 sequence: CASSLFRQGTGGELFF. The CDR3 DNA reads as TGTGCCAGCAGTTTATTCCGCCAAGGGACGGGCGGGGAGCTGTTTTTT. The full variable domain, completed using reference TRBV28 and TRBJ2-2, is DVKVTQSSRYLVKRTGEKVFLECVQDMDHENMFWYRQDPGLGLRLIYFSYDVKMKEKGDIPEGYSVSREKKERFSLILESASTNQTSMYLCASSLFRQGTGGELFFGEGSRLTVL.

The J gene is TRBJ1-5, the V gene TRBV2, with TRBD1 matching over 8 bases. CDR3 length: 15 residues. The germline V gene has CDR1 SNHLY and CDR2 FYNNEI. V lost 6 bases to trimming and J lost 4 bases; unmatched junction nucleotides: 8. The CDR3 sequence is CASRTDRAGNQPQHF. The CDR3 DNA sequence: TGTGCCAGCAGGACGGACAGGGCCGGGAATCAGCCCCAGCATTTT.

In its sample, this clonotype was seen many times. The rearrangement joins TRBV7-6 to TRBJ2-3; 7 bases fit TRBD1. This CDR3 spans 13 amino acids. Trimming cost V 5 bases and J 3 bases; bases outside gene matches: 2. Germline CDR1 is SGHVS and CDR2 is FNYEAQ. The CDR3 region is CASSRQGTDTQYF. CDR3 nucleotides: TGTGCCAGCAGCCGACAGGGAACAGATACGCAGTATTTT.

There are a few counts of this clonotype. This sequence joins TRBV7-2 and TRBJ2-7; 8 bases are shared with TRBD2. The CDR3 contains 15 residues. CDR1 SGHTA and CDR2 FQGNSA come from the germline V gene. The trim removed 4 bases at V and 5 bases at J, leaving 10 bases unmatched. The CDR3 coding sequence is TGTGCCAGCAGCTCCACTCTAGCGGGTGCCCACGAGCAGTACTTC. It translates to CASSSTLAGAHEQYF.

The chain combines TRBV20-1 with TRBJ2-3, with a weak D call TRBD1 (6 bases). V was clipped by 5 bases and J by 4 bases, with 22 bases between them. The CDR3 has 16 amino acids. Germline V lookup: CDR1 DFQATT, CDR2 SNEGSKA (reference sequence). CDR3 sequence reads: CSALEHRALGSDTQYF. As DNA, the CDR3 is TGCAGTGCTTTGGAACACAGGGCGTTAGGGTCAGATACGCAGTATTTT.

The V and J genes are TRBV20-1 and TRBJ2-3, with D perhaps TRBD2 (5 bases). The CDR3 sequence is 13 residues long. V dropped 6 bases and J dropped 2 bases, with 12 bases sitting between them. Germline-derived CDR1 and CDR2 are DFQATT and SNEGSKA (reference sequence). CDR3 amino acids: CSAFDYLTDTQYF. In DNA, the CDR3 is TGCAGTGCCTTTGACTATCTCACAGATACGCAGTATTTT.

This clonotype appeared a few times. The chain combines TRBV7-2 with TRBJ2-5; D gene ambiguous. This CDR3 comprises 14 residues. V dropped 5 bases and J dropped 0 bases, with 10 bases sitting between them. Germline-derived CDR1 and CDR2 are SGHTA and FQGNSA. As DNA, the CDR3 is TGTGCCAGCAGCGGATCTTCCTACCAAGAGACCCAGTACTTC. This gives the protein CASSGSSYQETQYF. The whole variable domain, filled in from reference TRBV7-2 and TRBJ2-5, reads GAGVSQSPSNKVTEKGKDVELRCDPISGHTALYWYRQSLGQGLEFLIYFQGNSAPDKSGLPSDRFSAERTGGSVSTLTIQRTQQEDSAVYLCASSGSSYQETQYFGPGTRLLVL.

This clonotype was counted a few times. This sequence joins TRBV28 and TRBJ2-7; a weak D match, TRBD2 (5 bases). This CDR3 has 13 residues. V dropped 6 bases and J dropped 2 bases, with 11 bases sitting between them. In germline, CDR1 is MDHEN, CDR2 SYDVKM. The CDR3 sequence is CASSEDFTYEQYF. For the CDR3, the DNA is TGTGCCAGCAGCGAGGACTTTACCTACGAGCAGTACTTC.

Many counts were recorded for this clonotype. The chain combines TRBV7-8 with TRBJ1-1; maybe TRBD1 (6 bases). CDR1 SGHVS and CDR2 FQNEAQ come from the germline V gene. V was shortened by 5 bases and J by 0 bases, with 10 bases between the two germline ends. The CDR3 loop spans 14 amino acids. The CDR3 loop is CASSRTELNTEAFF. CDR3 coding DNA: TGTGCCAGCAGCCGGACAGAATTGAACACTGAAGCTTTCTTT.

The chain has TRBV5-1 and TRBJ1-1; 7 bases map to TRBD1. Germline V gives CDR1 SGHRS, CDR2 YFSETQ. The CDR3 contains 14 residues. Unmatched junction bases numbered 9, after V lost 4 bases and J lost 6 bases. The CDR3 DNA sequence: TGCGCCAGCAGCACCCAGGGACAGTATTCTGAAGCTTTCTTT. Translating gives CASSTQGQYSEAFF.

The chain links TRBV4-2 to TRBJ2-2; D is ambiguous. Trimming took 3 bases from V and 2 from J, leaving 13 bases between them. CDR3 length equals 16 residues. CDR1 is LGHNA, CDR2 YNFKEQ, per germline. CDR3 sequence: CASSQGPPPNTGELFF. The DNA of the CDR3 is TGTGCCAGCAGCCAGGGCCCCCCACCAAACACCGGGGAGCTGTTTTTT.

The chain joins TRBV28 to TRBJ1-5; D call uncertain. Germline values: CDR1 MDHEN, CDR2 SYDVKM. Trimming took 4 bases from V and 1 from J, leaving 14 bases between them. The CDR3 consists of 16 residues. The CDR3 region has the DNA TGTGCCAGCAGTTCCCCGAGGAGGGAGAGCAATCAGCCCCAGCATTTT. As protein: CASSSPRRESNQPQHF.

The CDR3 loop reads CASTSSDTQYF. The CDR3 DNA reads as TGTGCCAGCACCTCCAGCGATACGCAGTATTTT. The rearrangement joins TRBV12-3 or TRBV12-4 to TRBJ2-3, with D hard to call. Trimming removed 7 bases from V and 6 bases from J, with 8 bases in between. The CDR3 length is 11 residues.

This clonotype has more than one count but fewer than ten. The CDR3 loop reads CSAKHIPEDYEQYF. The CDR3 nucleotides are TGCAGTGCTAAGCATATCCCTGAGGACTACGAGCAGTACTTC. The V call is TRBV20-1, the J call TRBJ2-7; D remains ambiguous. CDR1 and CDR2 from the germline V gene are DFQATT and SNEGSKA (reference sequence). V was trimmed by 4 bases and J by 3 bases, leaving 16 bases between them. This CDR3 spans 14 amino acids.

The chain has TRBV5-8 and TRBJ1-1, with D possibly TRBD1 on 5 matching bases. Germline V lookup: CDR1 SGHTS, CDR2 YDEGEE. Trimming pared 4 bases from V and 0 bases from J, leaving 19 bases between. This CDR3 contains 17 residues. The CDR3 is CASSPTGYGAMNTEAFF. The CDR3 nucleotides read TGTGCCAGCAGCCCTACAGGTTACGGGGCGATGAACACTGAAGCTTTCTTT.

The chain carries TRBV7-8 and TRBJ2-1, with 7 bases matching TRBD2. Germline V gene lookup returns CDR1 SGHVS and CDR2 FQNEAQ. CDR3 length equals 14 residues. V was pared by 6 bases and J by 5 bases, with 7 bases of the junction left unmatched. In DNA, the CDR3 is TGTGCCAGCAGTTATTCCGGGACTAACAATGAGCAGTTCTTC. It yields the protein CASSYSGTNNEQFF.

The genes are TRBV7-2 and TRBJ2-7, with 8 bases matching TRBD2. CDR1 and CDR2 from the germline V gene are SGHTA and FQGNSA. J was trimmed by 5 bases and V by 3 bases; bases with no gene match: 6. This CDR3 region has 14 residues. CDR3 in amino acids: CASSLGTSINEQYF. CDR3 nucleotides: TGTGCCAGCAGCTTGGGGACTAGTATCAACGAGCAGTACTTC.

The V call is TRBV6-1, the J call TRBJ2-1; D ambiguous. Between the trimmed V and J ends, which lost 3 bases and 4 bases, there was a span of 7 bases. This CDR3 region has 13 residues. The germline V gene encodes CDR1 MNHNS and CDR2 SASEGT. CDR3 nucleotide sequence: TGTGCCAGCAGTGATTCCGGGTACAATGAGCAGTTCTTC. Its translation is CASSDSGYNEQFF.

The genes are TRBV6-1 and TRBJ1-6; 10 bases line up with TRBD1. J was trimmed by 9 bases and V by 5 bases; bases with no gene match: 4. The CDR3 is 14 amino acids. CDR1 and CDR2 from the germline V gene are MNHNS and SASEGT. The CDR3 reads CASSRQGAGSPLHF. Here the CDR3 DNA reads TGTGCCAGCAGTCGACAGGGGGCAGGTTCACCCCTCCACTTT.

The chain recombines TRBV7-4 with TRBJ1-1; 9 bases map to TRBD1. The CDR3 sequence is 17 residues long. The germline gives CDR1 SGHVT, CDR2 SQSDAQ. V lost 5 bases to trimming and J lost 0 bases; unmatched junction nucleotides: 10. This CDR3 reads CASSPITGGLLNTEAFF. The DNA for the CDR3 is TGTGCCAGCAGCCCCATTACAGGGGGCCTACTGAACACTGAAGCTTTCTTT.

The V call is TRBV29-1, the J call TRBJ2-7; D perhaps matches TRBD2 (5 bases). Trimming pared 5 bases from V and 6 bases from J, leaving 11 bases between. Germline assignment: CDR1 SQVTM and CDR2 ANQGSEA. The CDR3 sequence is 11 residues long. The CDR3 protein is CSVRSGSEQYF. CDR3 nucleotide sequence: TGCAGCGTTCGGAGCGGATCCGAGCAGTACTTC.